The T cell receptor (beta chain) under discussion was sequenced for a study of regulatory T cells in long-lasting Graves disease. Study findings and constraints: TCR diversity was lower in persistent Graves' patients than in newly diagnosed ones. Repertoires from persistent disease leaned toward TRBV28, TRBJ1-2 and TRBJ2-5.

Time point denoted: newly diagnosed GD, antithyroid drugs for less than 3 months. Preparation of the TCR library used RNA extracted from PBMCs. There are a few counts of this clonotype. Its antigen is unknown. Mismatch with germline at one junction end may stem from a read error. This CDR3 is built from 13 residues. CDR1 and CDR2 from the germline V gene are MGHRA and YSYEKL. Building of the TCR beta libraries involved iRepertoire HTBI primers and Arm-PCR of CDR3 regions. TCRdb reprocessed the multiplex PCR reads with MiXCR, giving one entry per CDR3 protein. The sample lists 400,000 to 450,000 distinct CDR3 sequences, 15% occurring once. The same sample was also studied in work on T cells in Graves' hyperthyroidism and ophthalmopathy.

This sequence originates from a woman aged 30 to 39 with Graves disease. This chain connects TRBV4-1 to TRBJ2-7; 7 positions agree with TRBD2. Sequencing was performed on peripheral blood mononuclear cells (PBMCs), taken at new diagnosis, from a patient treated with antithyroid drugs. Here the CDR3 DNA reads TGCGCCAGCAGCCAGACTAGCAGTTACGAGCAGCACTTC. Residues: CASSQTSSYEQHF.